This T cell receptor beta chain was profiled in a study of CD8+CD57+ T cells in acquired aplastic anemia. As for the study in general: Average DNA yield from sorted CD4+ and CD8+ cells was about 3 ug.

This CDR3 comprises 18 residues. CDR1 and CDR2 from the germline V gene are SGDLS and YYNGEE. After removal of 0 bases from V and 5 bases from J, the junction contained 13 bases not matched to a gene. This clonotype was recorded at least ten times. Sequencing was done on patients that had shown CD8+CD57+ cell expansion by flow cytometry. TCR beta VDJ and CDR3 profiling used genomic DNA as template. TCRdb passed the reads through MiXCR, listing each CDR3 protein once. The table includes 180,000 or so distinct CDR3 sequences, around 63% detected once. This chain uses TRBV9 with TRBJ2-3, with TRBD2 identical over 9 bases. Sequenced: sorted CD4+, CD8+, or CD8+CD57+ T cells (not recorded which) from PBMCs. The sequence came from a human donor with aplastic anemia. CDR3 in amino acids: CASSVGSGGPLAGDTQYF. In nucleotides, the CDR3 is TGTGCCAGCAGCGTAGGCAGCGGGGGGCCCTTAGCAGGAGATACGCAGTATTTT.